A single sample is the source of the 26 T cell receptor beta chains below, sequenced in a study of T-cell memory formation after mild COVID-19. TCRdb reprocessed the 5' RACE reads via MiXCR and lists one record per CDR3 protein. Among 300,000 to 350,000 distinct CDR3 sequences listed, roughly an eighth were seen once. The sample consisted of PBMCs or a T cell subset sorted from them (not recorded which). The receptor set was obtained from a man between 18 and 29 years old who had mild COVID-19 (a few samples of this study predate the infection). Cell type and time point are not known.

This clonotype has more than one count but fewer than ten. The chain joins TRBV5-1 to TRBJ2-1, with TRBD1 matching 7 bases. Germline V lookup: CDR1 SGHRS, CDR2 YFSETQ. This CDR3 region has 13 residues. J was trimmed by 8 bases and V by 5 bases; bases with no gene match: 7. The CDR3 region has the DNA TGCGCCAGCAGTTTCGGGCAGGGGGATGAGCAGTTCTTC. Its translation: CASSFGQGDEQFF.

This chain uses TRBV20-1 with TRBJ2-7; TRBD1 matches 10 bases. CDR1 and CDR2 from the germline V gene are DFQATT and SNEGSKA (reference sequence). V shed 6 bases, J shed 7 bases, and the junction held 12 bases outside the gene matches. CDR3 size: 14 residues. The CDR3 nucleotides read TGCAGTGCCTCCGGGACAGGGGCCTCTCGGGAGCAGTACTTC. This translates into CSASGTGASREQYF.

This clonotype came up many times. The chain joins TRBV6-5 to TRBJ2-7; D gene ambiguous. Between the trimmed V and J ends, which lost 2 bases and 4 bases, there was a span of 9 bases. Germline CDR1 and CDR2: MNHEY and SVGAGI. This CDR3 contains 13 residues. Here the CDR3 DNA reads TGTGCCAGCAGTTACGACGGTCTATACGAGCAGTACTTC. Translated: CASSYDGLYEQYF.

This clonotype was detected a few times. The DNA for the CDR3 is TGTGCCAGCAGCCATACAGGAAGCGAGCAGTACTTC. The encoded protein is CASSHTGSEQYF. V usage is TRBV5-6 and J usage is TRBJ2-7, with D possibly TRBD1 on 5 matching bases. V was cut by 4 bases and J by 6 bases, with 11 bases left in between. The length of the CDR3 is 12 residues. CDR1 SGHDT and CDR2 YYEEEE come from the germline V gene.

V is TRBV10-3 and J is TRBJ1-1; unclear D gene. The length of the CDR3 is 11 residues. Germline V gene sequence: CDR1 ENHRY, CDR2 SYGVKD. With 8 bases removed from V and 5 bases from J, the gap between germline ends came to 9 bases. The CDR3 DNA is TGTGCCATCTTGGTGGGTACTGAAGCTTTCTTT. The encoded protein is CAILVGTEAFF.

In this sample, this clonotype turned up a few times. J is TRBJ2-7 and V is TRBV12-3 or TRBV12-4; TRBD2 matches at 7 bases. The J segment lost 4 bases and the V segment lost 4 bases, leaving 10 bases of the junction unmatched. The CDR3 has 15 residues. In nucleotides, the CDR3 is TGTGCCAGCAGTTCTACGGGGGAGGGAAGATACGAGCAGTACTTC. This translates into CASSSTGEGRYEQYF.

V is TRBV19 and J is TRBJ2-6, with 9 bases matching TRBD1. Trimming cost V 7 bases and J 1 base; bases outside gene matches: 17. In germline, CDR1 is LNHDA, CDR2 SQIVND (reference sequence). This CDR3 comprises 20 residues. CDR3 in DNA: TGTGCCAGTACCTACTCTCCGGGACAGGGTTTGAGGTCTGGGGCCAACGTCCTGACTTTC. Translating gives CASTYSPGQGLRSGANVLTF.

The chain joins TRBV7-9 to TRBJ1-1; D may be TRBD1 (5 bases). V dropped 7 bases and J dropped 8 bases, with 8 bases sitting between them. The germline gives CDR1 SEHNR, CDR2 FQNEAQ (reference sequence). The CDR3 length is 10 residues. DNA of the CDR3: TGTGCCAGCATGGGGGTGGAAGCTTTCTTT. Residues: CASMGVEAFF. Variable domain in full (rest from reference TRBV7-9 and TRBJ1-1): DTGVSQNPRHKITKRGQNVTFRCDPISEHNRLYWYRQTLGQGPEFLTYFQNEAQLEKSRLLSDRFSAERPKGSFSTLEIQRTEQGDSAMYLCASMGVEAFFGQGTRLTVV.

This clonotype was observed a handful of times. The chain links TRBV4-3 to TRBJ1-5; D call uncertain. The V gene's germline CDR1 is LGHNA and CDR2 YSLEER. Trimming pared 4 bases from V and 3 bases from J, leaving 10 bases between. CDR3 length equals 14 residues. The CDR3 here is CASSRERFNQPQHF. The CDR3 DNA reads TGCGCCAGCAGCCGAGAGCGATTCAATCAGCCCCAGCATTTT.

This clonotype has only a few counts. The CDR3, as DNA: TGTGCCAGCTCACCAGTCGGCGGGGAGCTGTTTTTT. Its protein is CASSPVGGELFF. The chain employs TRBV18 and TRBJ2-2; D is unresolved. The V gene lost 2 bases and the J gene lost 7 bases, with 5 bases spanning the gap. The CDR3 has 12 residues. CDR1 KGHSH and CDR2 LQKENI come from the germline V gene. The full variable domain, in which reference TRBV18 and TRBJ2-2 provide the parts outside the CDR3, is NAGVMQNPRHLVRRRGQEARLRCSPMKGHSHVYWYRQLPEEGLKFMVYLQKENIIDESGMPKERFSAEFPKEGPSILRIQQVVRGDSAAYFCASSPVGGELFFGEGSRLTVL.

This clonotype was recorded a few times. The rearrangement links TRBV20-1 to TRBJ1-2, with D possibly being TRBD1 (5 bases). With 3 bases removed from V and 3 bases from J, the gap between germline ends came to 11 bases. This CDR3 spans 13 amino acids. Germline CDR1 DFQATT, CDR2 SNEGSKA (reference sequence). The CDR3 spells CSASQGEDYGYTF. CDR3 DNA: TGCAGTGCTAGTCAGGGTGAAGACTATGGCTACACCTTC.

This clonotype has more than one count but fewer than ten. This sequence joins TRBV12-3 or TRBV12-4 and TRBJ2-6; D is unresolved. The CDR3 has 14 residues. V lost 6 bases to trimming and J lost 2 bases, with 8 bases between them. The DNA of the CDR3 is TGTGCCAGCAGAGACCTTCCTGGGGCCAACGTCCTGACTTTC. Its protein is CASRDLPGANVLTF.

The V and J genes are TRBV28 and TRBJ1-6, with a weak D call TRBD1 (6 bases). V was shortened by 2 bases and J by 8 bases, with 13 bases between the two germline ends. The CDR3 runs 15 residues. Germline values: CDR1 MDHEN, CDR2 SYDVKM. CDR3 loop: CASSLGGADHSPLHF. The CDR3 DNA sequence: TGTGCCAGCAGTTTAGGGGGCGCAGATCATTCACCCCTCCACTTT.

The chain is built from TRBV11-3 and TRBJ1-5, with 7 bases that match TRBD1. CDR1 is SGHNT, CDR2 YENEEA, per germline. The length of the CDR3 is 15 residues. Unmatched junction bases numbered 9, after V lost 6 bases and J lost 4 bases. For the CDR3, the DNA is TGTGCCAGCAGTCTCGGGACAGCCATTAATCAGCCCCAGCATTTT. Protein product: CASSLGTAINQPQHF.

In its sample, this clonotype was seen many times. This chain's CDR3 is CASSTGPGQAFF. The CDR3 DNA follows: TGTGCCAGCAGCACGGGGCCAGGGCAAGCTTTCTTT. The chain recombines TRBV7-3 with TRBJ1-1; the D gene is possibly TRBD1 (5 bases). The CDR3 sequence is 12 residues long. The germline V gene has CDR1 SGHTA and CDR2 FQGTGA. V gave up 5 bases and J gave up 9 bases, with 13 bases separating them.

This clonotype has just one count. The rearrangement links TRBV11-2 to TRBJ1-2, with D possibly being TRBD1 (6 bases). V lost 5 bases and J 3 bases, leaving 16 bases between the germline ends. The CDR3 spans 15 residues. Germline CDR1 SGHAT, CDR2 FQNNGV. The CDR3 here is CASSTPGRGDYGYTF. Written as DNA, the CDR3 is TGTGCCAGCAGCACCCCCGGCAGGGGAGACTATGGCTACACCTTC. Full variable domain (outside the CDR3, taken from reference TRBV11-2 and TRBJ1-2): EAGVAQSPRYKIIEKRQSVAFWCNPISGHATLYWYQQILGQGPKLLIQFQNNGVVDDSQLPKDRFSAERLKGVDSTLKIQPAKLEDSAVYLCASSTPGRGDYGYTFGSGTRLTVV.

The chain joins TRBV12-3 or TRBV12-4 to TRBJ2-7, with D hard to call. Trimming pared 5 bases from V and 6 bases from J, leaving 11 bases between. The CDR3 contains 12 residues. The CDR3 sequence: CASSPRYSEQYF. CDR3 in DNA: TGTGCCAGCAGTCCCCGATATAGCGAGCAGTACTTC.

This clonotype was counted many times. J is TRBJ2-5 and V is TRBV5-1; D not certain. Germline-derived CDR1 and CDR2 are SGHRS and YFSETQ. The germline V and J ends were trimmed by 0 bases and 5 bases, with 5 bases remaining between them. The CDR3 contains 12 residues. CDR3 bases: TGCGCCAGCAGCTTGGGACCTGAGACCCAGTACTTC. Translated: CASSLGPETQYF.

This clonotype came up a few times. The rearrangement links TRBV12-3 or TRBV12-4 to TRBJ2-1; 14 positions agree with TRBD2. The CDR3 is made up of 15 amino acids. The trim removed 7 bases at V and 7 bases at J, leaving 6 bases unmatched. The CDR3 protein is CASTRGLAGVNEQFF. CDR3 DNA sequence: TGTGCCAGCACCCGGGGACTAGCGGGGGTTAATGAGCAGTTCTTC.

This clonotype appeared many times. This chain links TRBV7-2 with TRBJ1-1; D gene ambiguous. Trimming took off 1 base at V and 7 bases at J, with 16 bases between the two ends. The germline V gene has CDR1 SGHTA and CDR2 FQGNSA. The CDR3 covers 15 residues. The CDR3: CASSLEAPPWGEAFF. The CDR3 region has the DNA TGTGCCAGCAGCTTAGAGGCCCCACCTTGGGGTGAAGCTTTCTTT.

This clonotype was recorded many times. The chain recombines TRBV5-1 with TRBJ2-5; 7 bases match TRBD1. The CDR3 contains 14 residues. V trimming: 4 bases; J trimming: 0 bases; junction bases outside the gene matches: 3. Germline CDR1 is SGHRS and CDR2 is YFSETQ. The CDR3 loop reads CASSQGQNQETQYF. The CDR3 nucleotides are TGCGCCAGCAGCCAGGGACAGAACCAAGAGACCCAGTACTTC.

The V and J genes are TRBV7-9 and TRBJ1-4; 7 bases are shared with TRBD1. V lost 6 bases and J lost 5; bases outside the gene matches: 9. The CDR3 has 15 residues. Germline assignment: CDR1 SEHNR and CDR2 FQNEAQ (reference sequence). CDR3 in DNA: TGTGCCAGCAGTGCTCCCGGGACAGTAAATGAAAAACTGTTTTTT. Protein: CASSAPGTVNEKLFF.

V gene TRBV6-6 combines with J gene TRBJ2-3, with 7 nucleotides matching TRBD1. Germline V gene sequence: CDR1 MNHNY, CDR2 SVGAGI (reference sequence). This CDR3 has 15 residues. V lost 6 bases and J lost 4; bases outside the gene matches: 10. CDR3 bases: TGTGCCAGCAGACGAGCCGACAGGGCCCCAGATACGCAGTATTTT. Its protein is CASRRADRAPDTQYF.

This clonotype was counted a few times. The chain is built from TRBV5-1 and TRBJ2-2, with D unresolved. CDR1 and CDR2 (germline): SGHRS, YFSETQ. Trimming removed 5 bases from V and 8 bases from J, with 13 bases in between. This CDR3 spans 13 amino acids. The CDR3 reads CASRPKPTGELFF. DNA of the CDR3: TGCGCCAGCAGACCCAAACCGACGGGGGAGCTGTTTTTT.

This chain joins TRBV27 and TRBJ2-7, with D maybe TRBD2 (5 bases). Trimming stripped 5 bases from V and 3 bases from J, with 17 bases between. CDR3 length: 15 residues. Germline V gene sequence: CDR1 MNHEY, CDR2 SMNVEV (reference sequence). The DNA of the CDR3 is TGTGCCAGCAGTGCCTTAGGGCTGGGAGACTACGAGCAGTACTTC. Protein: CASSALGLGDYEQYF.

This clonotype has ten or more counts. This CDR3 is CASSMTGRHPEQYF. In nucleotides, the CDR3 is TGTGCCAGTAGTATGACAGGACGACATCCCGAGCAGTACTTC. The rearrangement joins TRBV19 to TRBJ2-7, with D maybe TRBD1 (6 bases). Per germline, CDR1 LNHDA and CDR2 SQIVND (reference sequence). The CDR3 extends over 14 amino acids. Trimming stripped 3 bases from V and 6 bases from J, with 15 bases between.